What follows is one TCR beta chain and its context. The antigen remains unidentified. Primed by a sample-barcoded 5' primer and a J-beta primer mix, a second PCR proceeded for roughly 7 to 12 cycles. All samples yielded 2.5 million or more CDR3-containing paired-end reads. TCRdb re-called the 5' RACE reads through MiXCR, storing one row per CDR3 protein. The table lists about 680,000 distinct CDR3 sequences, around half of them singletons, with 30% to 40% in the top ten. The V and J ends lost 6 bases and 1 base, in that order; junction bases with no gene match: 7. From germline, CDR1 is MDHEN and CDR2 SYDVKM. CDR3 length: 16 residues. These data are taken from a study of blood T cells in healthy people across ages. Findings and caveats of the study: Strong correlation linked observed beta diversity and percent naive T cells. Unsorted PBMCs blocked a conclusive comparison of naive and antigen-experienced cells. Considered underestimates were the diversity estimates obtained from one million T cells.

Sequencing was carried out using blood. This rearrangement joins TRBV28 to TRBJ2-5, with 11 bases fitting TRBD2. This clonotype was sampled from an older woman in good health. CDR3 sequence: CASSPRLAGFQETQYF. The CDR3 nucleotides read TGTGCCAGCAGCCCTAGACTAGCGGGATTCCAAGAGACCCAGTACTTC. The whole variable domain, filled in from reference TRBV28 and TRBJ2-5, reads DVKVTQSSRYLVKRTGEKVFLECVQDMDHENMFWYRQDPGLGLRLIYFSYDVKMKEKGDIPEGYSVSREKKERFSLILESASTNQTSMYLCASSPRLAGFQETQYFGPGTRLLVL.